Sequencing of this TCR beta chain was carried out in a study of T-cell memory formation after mild COVID-19. The overall study: In these data, TCR clusters were largely donor specific.

This clonotype turned up a few times. V lost 6 bases, J lost 5 bases, and 8 bases stayed unmatched. This CDR3 is 14 amino acids long. The germline gives CDR1 MNHEY, CDR2 SVGAGI. TCRdb fed the 5' RACE reads into MiXCR, producing one record per CDR3 protein. The sample contains under 250,000 distinct CDR3 sequences, around 9.1% of which appear only once. V usage is TRBV6-5 and J usage is TRBJ2-5; 8 nucleotides agree with TRBD2. This receptor was identified in a man between 18 and 29 years old who had mild COVID-19 (a few samples of this study predate the infection). Cell type and time point are not known. The sequenced sample consisted of PBMCs or a T cell subset sorted from them (not recorded which). CDR3 amino acids: CASSPGGFRETQYF. The CDR3, as DNA: TGTGCCAGCAGCCCGGGAGGGTTCCGGGAGACCCAGTACTTC.